Listed here are 28 T cell receptor beta chains from one sample, sequenced in a study of T cells in Graves' hyperthyroidism and ophthalmopathy. RNA transcripts gave rise to amplified TCR beta CDR3 regions. The TCR CDR3 was amplified in a first-round RT-PCR using the HTBI primer set. MiXCR, applied by TCRdb to the multiplex PCR reads, yields one record per CDR3 protein. The sample records some 210,000 distinct CDR3 sequences, approximately 17% being singletons. The sequencing sample was made of blood. These receptors all stem from a man aged 50-60 years with Graves' hyperthyroidism.

Only a few counts were recorded for this clonotype. The V and J genes are TRBV12-5 and TRBJ2-3; 8 positions agree with TRBD1. V lost 1 base and J lost 3; bases outside the gene matches: 3. The CDR3 runs to 15 residues. From germline, CDR1 is LGHNT and CDR2 FRNRAP. CDR3 amino acids: CASGLGTGSTDTQYF. CDR3 in DNA: TGTGCTAGTGGTTTGGGGACAGGGTCTACAGATACGCAGTATTTT.

This clonotype has at least ten counts. The chain has TRBV28 and TRBJ1-6; D uncertain. Deletions cut 5 bases from V and 13 bases from J, with 15 bases between. In germline, CDR1 is MDHEN, CDR2 SYDVKM. The CDR3 spans 13 residues. CDR3 DNA sequence: TGTGCCAGCAGTCCCCCCTCACTAGTTCCCCTCCACTTT. Translated, it gives CASSPPSLVPLHF.

This clonotype was seen a few times. This chain's CDR3 is CAWSLEGGEQYF. CDR3 nucleotides: TGTGCCTGGAGTTTGGAGGGAGGAGAGCAGTACTTC. The chain uses TRBV30 and TRBJ2-7, with D tentatively TRBD2 (6 bases). The CDR3 loop spans 12 amino acids. The V gene lost 2 bases and the J gene lost 7 bases, with 12 bases spanning the gap. CDR1 and CDR2 (germline): GTSNPN, SVGIG (reference sequence).

This clonotype has ten or more counts. The J gene is TRBJ2-3, the V gene TRBV30, with 7 nucleotides matching TRBD2. The CDR3 runs to 18 residues. V lost 5 bases, J lost 0 bases, and 17 bases stayed unmatched. Germline CDR1 is GTSNPN and CDR2 is SVGIG (reference sequence). The CDR3 is CAWGGLTVSGTSTDTQYF. The DNA for the CDR3 is TGTGCCTGGGGAGGATTGACGGTCAGCGGGACTAGCACAGATACGCAGTATTTT.

In nucleotides, the CDR3 is TGTGCCAGCAGTTCGGGGTTGGGAAACTATGGCTACACCTTC. This encodes CASSSGLGNYGYTF. The V and J genes are TRBV28 and TRBJ1-2, with D hard to call. CDR1 is MDHEN and CDR2 is SYDVKM in the germline V gene. The germline V and J ends were trimmed by 4 bases and 2 bases, with 11 bases remaining between them. This CDR3 is 14 amino acids long.

This clonotype occurred many times. The rearrangement uses TRBV28 and TRBJ2-7, with 12 bases aligning to TRBD1. The germline CDR1 and CDR2 sequences are MDHEN and SYDVKM. Losses at the gene ends were 5 bases for V and 7 bases for J; bases not matched to a gene: 9. This CDR3 spans 15 amino acids. CDR3 amino acids: CASSEPGQGAGEQYF. The CDR3 DNA is TGTGCCAGCAGTGAACCGGGACAGGGGGCGGGAGAGCAGTACTTC.

This clonotype was counted ten times or more. This chain's CDR3 is CASSPGLAGGPPSETYEQYF. CDR3 DNA sequence: TGTGCCAGCAGTCCCGGACTAGCGGGAGGCCCTCCGTCCGAGACCTACGAGCAGTACTTC. The chain couples TRBV28 to TRBJ2-7; 14 bases match TRBD2. The trim removed 5 bases at V and 2 bases at J, leaving 17 bases unmatched. This CDR3 contains 20 residues. In germline, CDR1 is MDHEN, CDR2 SYDVKM.

In its sample, this clonotype was seen a few times. The chain has TRBV7-2 and TRBJ2-7, with D unresolved. Trimming shortened V by 1 base and J by 0 bases, and 7 bases separated the two germline ends. CDR1 is SGHTA and CDR2 is FQGNSA in the germline V gene. The CDR3 extends over 14 amino acids. The CDR3 DNA reads TGTGCCAGCAGCTTAGGTTTCTCCTCCTACGAGCAGTACTTC. It yields the protein CASSLGFSSYEQYF.

For this clonotype: It may be a read error: a sequence one base away is much more abundant. CDR3 DNA sequence: TGTGCCACCACCCAAGGACAGGAGGCCTACAATCAGCCCCAGCATTTT. Encoded protein: CATTQGQEAYNQPQHF. V gene TRBV15 combines with J gene TRBJ1-5, with 7 bases matching TRBD1. The CDR3 runs to 16 residues. Trimming at V came to 7 bases and at J to 3 bases, leaving 12 bases not matched to a gene. The V gene's germline CDR1 is LNHNV and CDR2 YYDKDF (reference sequence).

The chain uses TRBV6-1 and TRBJ2-1; weak D call: TRBD2 (5 bases). The germline CDR1 and CDR2 sequences are MNHNS and SASEGT. The CDR3 contains 13 residues. V was trimmed by 7 bases and J by 6 bases, leaving 13 bases between them. DNA for the CDR3: TGTGCCAGCAATATAAATAGCGCCAATGAGCAGTTCTTC. Its translation: CASNINSANEQFF.

This clonotype is judged medium-sized. The genes are TRBV18 and TRBJ2-7, with no clear D. CDR1 is KGHSH, CDR2 LQKENI, per germline. The germline V and J ends were trimmed by 2 bases and 4 bases, with 9 bases remaining between them. This CDR3 is built from 13 residues. The CDR3 nucleotides are TGTGCCAGCTCACCAAAGCCCCGGTACGAGCAGTACTTC. Translation gives CASSPKPRYEQYF.

This clonotype was recorded at least ten times. This chain links TRBV18 with TRBJ2-7; TRBD1 aligns across 8 bases. This CDR3 has 14 residues. V lost 3 bases to trimming and J lost 7 bases; unmatched junction nucleotides: 8. CDR1 and CDR2 from the germline V gene are KGHSH and LQKENI. The CDR3 loop reads CASSPRQGAGEQYF. The CDR3 nucleotides are TGTGCCAGCTCACCTCGGCAGGGGGCGGGTGAGCAGTACTTC.

This chain joins TRBV3-1 and TRBJ2-7; no clear D. The CDR3 loop spans 12 amino acids. Germline V lookup: CDR1 LGHDT, CDR2 YNNKEL (reference sequence). V dropped 1 base and J dropped 4 bases, with 5 bases sitting between them. The CDR3 nucleotides are TGTGCCAGCAGCCAAGCGCGATACGAGCAGTACTTC. Its protein is CASSQARYEQYF.

A remark on this clonotype: Being one base from a much bigger clone, this may be a read error. The genes are TRBV20-1 and TRBJ2-2; 10 bases are a match to TRBD1. This CDR3 comprises 19 residues. Germline values: CDR1 DFQATT, CDR2 SNEGSKA (reference sequence). V dropped 1 base and J dropped 1; count of bases not matched to a gene: 12. The CDR3 is CSARGLVTGGEWNTGELFF. The CDR3 bases are TGCAGTGCTAGAGGTCTGGTGACAGGGGGCGAGTGGAACACCGGGGAGCTGTTTTTT.

The sample holds a few counts of this clonotype. The chain uses TRBV6-2 or TRBV6-3 and TRBJ2-4; D ambiguous. Between the trimmed V and J ends, which lost 6 bases and 2 bases, there was a span of 14 bases. Germline CDR1 reads MNHEY; CDR2 reads SVGEGT. The CDR3 loop spans 15 amino acids. The CDR3 region has the DNA TGTGCCAGCAGCACCTTACTGGGGTCCAAAAACATTCAGTACTTC. Protein product: CASSTLLGSKNIQYF.

J is TRBJ2-7 and V is TRBV4-1; the D gene is possibly TRBD2 (7 bases). Trimming shortened V by 0 bases and J by 0 bases, and 12 bases separated the two germline ends. Germline loops: CDR1 MGHRA, CDR2 YSYEKL. CDR3 length: 16 residues. The CDR3 DNA reads as TGCGCCAGCAGCCAAGAAGGGGGGGGAGACTCCTACGAGCAGTACTTC. It codes for CASSQEGGGDSYEQYF.

In its sample, this clonotype was seen many times. This chain links TRBV18 with TRBJ2-3, with D possibly being TRBD2 (5 bases). Trimming removed 4 bases from V and 0 bases from J, with 11 bases in between. The CDR3 runs 15 residues. CDR1 is KGHSH and CDR2 is LQKENI in the germline V gene. CDR3 DNA sequence: TGTGCCAGCTCACGAAGCGGACTGAGCACAGATACGCAGTATTTT. Translated: CASSRSGLSTDTQYF.

This clonotype has a handful of counts. The chain joins TRBV5-4 to TRBJ2-1, with TRBD2 matching over 12 bases. CDR3 length: 14 residues. CDR1 SGHNT and CDR2 YYREEE come from the germline V gene (reference sequence). Germline trimming cut 3 bases from V and 10 bases from J; bases unmatched to any gene: 5. The chain's CDR3 is CASSSRLAGDEQFF. CDR3 coding DNA: TGTGCCAGCAGCTCGCGACTAGCGGGAGACGAGCAGTTCTTC.

This clonotype has ten or more counts. The J gene is TRBJ1-6, the V gene TRBV6-1; weak D call: TRBD1 (6 bases). The CDR3 is 13 residues long. Between the trimmed V and J ends, which lost 5 bases and 9 bases, there was a span of 11 bases. The V gene's germline CDR1 is MNHNS and CDR2 SASEGT. CDR3 nucleotides: TGTGCCAGCAGTAACGGAGGGGGTTCACCCCTCCACTTT. Protein product: CASSNGGGSPLHF.

The gene calls are TRBV28 and TRBJ2-6; D unresolved. The CDR3 totals 19 residues. Germline CDR1 reads MDHEN; CDR2 reads SYDVKM. V shed 2 bases and J shed 1 base, with 18 bases lying between them. The CDR3 DNA reads as TGTGCCAGCAGTTTAGATTTTGGCAGGCTTTCGTCTGGGGCCAACGTCCTGACTTTC. Its translation: CASSLDFGRLSSGANVLTF.

This clonotype showed up many times. V gene TRBV7-2 combines with J gene TRBJ1-2; the D gene is possibly TRBD1 (5 bases). From germline, CDR1 is SGHTA and CDR2 FQGNSA. This CDR3 comprises 16 residues. The germline V and J ends were trimmed by 5 bases and 7 bases, with 23 bases remaining between them. CDR3 nucleotide sequence: TGTGCCAGCAGCGTCCTTCCGGGACCTACCTCTCCTGGCTACACCTTC. This encodes CASSVLPGPTSPGYTF.

This clonotype was found many times. The chain has TRBV3-1 and TRBJ2-7; 9 bases match TRBD1. Germline CDR1 is LGHDT and CDR2 is YNNKEL (reference sequence). The CDR3 has 15 amino acids. Losses at the gene ends were 1 base for V and 0 bases for J; bases not matched to a gene: 1. As DNA, the CDR3 is TGTGCCAGCAGCCAAGGACAGGGGGGCTCCTACGAGCAGTACTTC. This translates into CASSQGQGGSYEQYF.

V usage is TRBV6-2 or TRBV6-3 and J usage is TRBJ1-3; tentative D call: TRBD1 (5 bases). Trimming took off 0 bases at V and 9 bases at J, with 12 bases between the two ends. This CDR3 region has 14 residues. CDR1 and CDR2 (germline): MNHEY, SVGEGT. The CDR3 DNA follows: TGTGCCAGCAGTTACTCGATGGGGGTTGGCACCATATATTTT. This codes for CASSYSMGVGTIYF.

V gene TRBV19 combines with J gene TRBJ2-7; tentatively, D is TRBD2 (5 bases). The CDR3 is 16 residues long. Between the trimmed V and J ends, which lost 1 base and 1 base, there was a span of 14 bases. CDR1 LNHDA and CDR2 SQIVND come from the germline V gene (reference sequence). CDR3 in DNA: TGTGCCAGTAGTATAGGACGGCGAGGGCGGTCCTACGAGCAGTACTTC. It is translated as CASSIGRRGRSYEQYF.

Ten or more counts support this clonotype. This chain links TRBV15 with TRBJ1-5; D unresolved. V lost 3 bases to trimming and J lost 0 bases, with 9 bases between them. The CDR3 is 15 amino acids. Germline CDR1 is LNHNV and CDR2 is YYDKDF (reference sequence). The CDR3 reads CATSRGYNSNQPQHF. CDR3 in DNA: TGTGCCACCAGCAGGGGATACAATAGCAATCAGCCCCAGCATTTT.

Only a few counts were recorded for this clonotype. This rearrangement joins TRBV5-1 to TRBJ1-1, with TRBD1 matching over 9 bases. The V segment lost 3 bases and the J segment 6 bases; nucleotides outside the gene matches: 6. Germline-derived CDR1 and CDR2 are SGHRS and YFSETQ. The CDR3 is 14 residues long. The CDR3 nucleotides are TGCGCCAGCAGCTACGGACAGGGGTCGGCTGAAGCTTTCTTT. This translates into CASSYGQGSAEAFF.

The chain links TRBV7-8 to TRBJ1-2, with no clear D. CDR1 and CDR2 (germline): SGHVS, FQNEAQ. The CDR3 is 14 residues long. Deletions cut 5 bases from V and 3 bases from J, with 13 bases between. DNA for the CDR3: TGTGCCAGCAGCCCAGCACAGACCTACTATGGCTACACCTTC. This encodes CASSPAQTYYGYTF.

This clonotype was detected once. The genes are TRBV28 and TRBJ2-1, with 9 bases that match TRBD1. The germline CDR1 and CDR2 sequences are MDHEN and SYDVKM. The CDR3 loop spans 12 amino acids. Trimming cost V 4 bases and J 13 bases; bases outside gene matches: 5. CDR3 nucleotides: TGTGCCAGCAGTTGGGACAGGGAAGATCAGTTCTTC. Encoded protein: CASSWDREDQFF.